These T cell receptor beta chains were read from a single sample in a study of cytomegalovirus exposure and HLA in healthy donors. Assay used: immunoSEQ multiplex PCR; TCRdb lists only in-frame clones, some missing. The sample lists about 190,000 clones; about 80% were seen once. The sequencing input was PBMCs. Receptor source: a woman younger than 35 in good health and CMV-seropositive. The CDR3 runs from the conserved cysteine through the conserved F or W. The D gene is left open where the match is weak. Part of the rows lack a size; the others show once, few, many or a class for expanded clones.

clone_size	j_call	v_call	cdr3_length	d_call	cdr3_nt	cdr3_aa
NA	TRBJ2-1	TRBV14	18	TRBD2	TGTGCCAGCAGCCAGGTGGGGACTAGCCCCAGCTCCTACAATGAGCAGTTCTTC	CASSQVGTSPSSYNEQFF
once	TRBJ1-6	TRBV28	17	TRBD1	TGTGCCAGCAGTTTTGGAGGAGTGGGGGACAGAAATTCACCCCTCCACTTT	CASSFGGVGDRNSPLHF
few	TRBJ1-5	TRBV30	13	TRBD1	TGTGCCTGGAGTCTGACAGGGCGTCAGCCCCAGCATTTT	CAWSLTGRQPQHF
NA	TRBJ2-1	TRBV7-3	17	TRBD2	TGTGCCAGCAGCCCAGGGACTAGCGGGTCGACCTACAATGAGCAGTTCTTC	CASSPGTSGSTYNEQFF
NA	TRBJ1-2	TRBV5-6	14	TRBD1	TGTGCCAGCAGCTTGCCAGGGGGCCAAAATGGCTACACCTTC	CASSLPGGQNGYTF
NA	TRBJ1-4	TRBV11-2	15	NA	TGTGCCAGCAGTCCGGGACACCCAACTAATGAAAAACTGTTTTTT	CASSPGHPTNEKLFF
once	TRBJ2-3	TRBV7-9	15	TRBD2	TGTGCCAGCAGCTCGGGACTAGCGGGACTAGATACGCAGTATTTT	CASSSGLAGLDTQYF
NA	TRBJ2-5	TRBV10-2	15	NA	TGCGCCAGCAGTGGCCAGTATCTCAACCAAGAGACCCAGTACTTC	CASSGQYLNQETQYF
NA	TRBJ1-3	TRBV25-1	16	TRBD1	TGTGCCAGCAGTACCCCGGGACAGGGCTCTGGAAACACCATATATTTT	CASSTPGQGSGNTIYF
NA	TRBJ1-6	TRBV13	14	NA	TGTGCCAGCAGCAGCCTGAGGGGGGGATCACCCCTCCACTTT	CASSSLRGGSPLHF
NA	TRBJ1-2	TRBV29-1	12	TRBD1	TGCAGCTCACCCGGGACAGACATTGGCTACACCTTC	CSSPGTDIGYTF
NA	TRBJ1-6	TRBV5-1	17	NA	TGCGCCAGCAGCAACGCCCCCCAGGGCAGGGTACATTCACCCCTCCACTTT	CASSNAPQGRVHSPLHF
NA	TRBJ2-5	TRBV7-9	15	TRBD1	TGTGCCAGCAGCTTCGGGGACAGGAGGAGGGAGACCCAGTACTTC	CASSFGDRRRETQYF
NA	TRBJ1-4	TRBV27	14	NA	TGTGCCAGCAGTTTGAGGGTGACTAATGAAAAACTGTTTTTT	CASSLRVTNEKLFF
NA	TRBJ2-7	TRBV6-6	14	NA	TGTGCCAGCACCTTAACAGGGTCATCCTACGAGCAGTACTTC	CASTLTGSSYEQYF
NA	TRBJ2-1	TRBV7-2	14	TRBD2	TGTGCCAGCAGCTTTTTGCGGGGGAACAATGAGCAGTTCTTC	CASSFLRGNNEQFF
NA	TRBJ1-4	TRBV4-3	16	NA	TGCGCCAGCAGCCGGGCCGGGCCCGGAGGATCTGAAAAACTGTTTTTT	CASSRAGPGGSEKLFF
NA	TRBJ1-1	TRBV18	14	NA	TGTGCCAGCTCACAAACAGGAATTTTCACTGAAGCTTTCTTT	CASSQTGIFTEAFF
NA	TRBJ1-2	TRBV27	15	NA	TGTGCCAGCAGCCCCACCCCCGACAGCCTCTATGGCTACACCTTC	CASSPTPDSLYGYTF
NA	TRBJ2-7	TRBV15	15	TRBD1	TGTGCCACCAGCAGGGATGGACAGGGAGCCGACGAGCAGTACTTC	CATSRDGQGADEQYF
NA	TRBJ2-5	TRBV4-1	15	NA	TGCGCCAGCAGCCCAGTCCGGGACTCTCAAGAGACCCAGTACTTC	CASSPVRDSQETQYF
NA	TRBJ1-2	TRBV18	13	NA	TGTGCCAGCTCGAGGGCTTCTAACTATGGCTACACCTTC	CASSRASNYGYTF
NA	TRBJ2-1	TRBV9	17	TRBD2	TGTGCCAGCAGCGGCGTAGCGGGCCGAGACTTTCGGAATGAGCAGTTCTTC	CASSGVAGRDFRNEQFF
NA	TRBJ1-1	TRBV5-1	15	TRBD1	TGCGCCAGCAGCTTGGTTTACAGGGGGAACACTGAAGCTTTCTTT	CASSLVYRGNTEAFF
NA	TRBJ2-1	TRBV25-1	11	TRBD1	TGTGCCAGCAGCGCCGGGACAGGACAGTTCTTC	CASSAGTGQFF
NA	TRBJ1-3	TRBV18	15	NA	TGTGCCAGCTCACCAGGTGGAGGGGCTGGAAACACCATATATTTT	CASSPGGGAGNTIYF
NA	TRBJ2-1	TRBV5-1	15	TRBD2	TGCGCCAGCAGCTTGGGGCGGGGGGCCTACAATGAGCAGTTCTTC	CASSLGRGAYNEQFF
NA	TRBJ2-2	TRBV7-9	15	TRBD1	TGTGCCAGCAGCTGGGGACAGGGATCCACCGGGGAGCTGTTTTTT	CASSWGQGSTGELFF
NA	TRBJ2-3	TRBV9	18	TRBD2	TGTGCCAGCAGCGTAGGGAAGCGGGGGCCTCCCCTGGTAGATACGCAGTATTTT	CASSVGKRGPPLVDTQYF
NA	TRBJ2-3	TRBV6-1	15	NA	TGTGCCAGCAGCTTCGGTGGGGGCTCGACAGATACGCAGTATTTT	CASSFGGGSTDTQYF
NA	TRBJ1-2	TRBV28	13	NA	TGTGCCAGCAGCCTTACCAGGGCATATGGCTACACCTTC	CASSLTRAYGYTF
NA	TRBJ2-3	TRBV5-1	15	TRBD2	TGCGCCAGCAGCCGTAGCGGGGGGGTTACAGATACGCAGTATTTT	CASSRSGGVTDTQYF
NA	TRBJ1-3	TRBV30	13	NA	TGTGCCTGGAGTATGGGGGGGCCGGGCTCCATATATTTT	CAWSMGGPGSIYF
NA	TRBJ1-2	TRBV28	11	NA	TGTGCCAGCAGAGCGAGGTATGGCTACACCTTC	CASRARYGYTF
NA	TRBJ1-4	TRBV6-1	14	NA	TGTGCCAGCAGTTGGGGCCTTCGTAATGAAAAACTGTTTTTT	CASSWGLRNEKLFF
NA	TRBJ1-6	TRBV2	15	NA	TGTGCCAGCAGTGGACGCGGACAGCGGAATTCACCCCTCCACTTT	CASSGRGQRNSPLHF
few	TRBJ2-2	TRBV6-1	18	TRBD2	TGTGCCAGCAGTGAAGCGCAGTGGGTAGCGGGGGCTAACGGGGAGCTGTTTTTT	CASSEAQWVAGANGELFF
NA	TRBJ2-5	TRBV7-2	15	NA	TGTGCCAGCAGCTTACCAGGTGTGTCCCCGGAGACCCAGTACTTC	CASSLPGVSPETQYF
few	TRBJ2-7	TRBV5-1	13	NA	TGCGCCAGCAGCTTGGCTCGCAGCTACGAGCAGTACTTC	CASSLARSYEQYF
NA	TRBJ1-1	TRBV28	10	NA	TGTGCCAGCACCAGGGAACGAGCTTTCTTT	CASTRERAFF
NA	TRBJ2-7	TRBV19	14	TRBD2	TGTGCCAGCGACCGGGGGGGGCGGTCGTACGAGCAGTACTTC	CASDRGGRSYEQYF
NA	TRBJ1-5	TRBV21-1	17	NA	TGTGCCAGCAGCAAAGGAGGAATCCTCGGGGTTAATCAGCCCCGGCATTTT	CASSKGGILGVNQPRHF
NA	TRBJ1-5	TRBV19	14	TRBD1	TGTGCCAGTAGCTTCGGGACAGGGAATCAGCCCCAGCATTTT	CASSFGTGNQPQHF
NA	TRBJ1-1	TRBV29-1	12	TRBD1	TGCAGCGTTGCAACAGGGGGGACTGAAGCTTTCTTT	CSVATGGTEAFF
NA	TRBJ1-5	TRBV7-9	15	TRBD1	TGTGCCAGCAGCTTCGCACAGGGGGCTGGTCAGCCCCAGCATTTT	CASSFAQGAGQPQHF
NA	TRBJ2-7	TRBV5-1	15	NA	TGCGCCAGCAGCTTGGCAGCACAAATGAACTACGAGCAGTACTTC	CASSLAAQMNYEQYF
few	TRBJ1-6	TRBV6-5	15	NA	TGTGCCAGCAGTTACCATCAGGGGCTTAATTCACCCCTCCACTTT	CASSYHQGLNSPLHF
few	TRBJ2-3	TRBV5-6	16	TRBD1	TGTGCCAGCAGCTTTCGGAAGACAGGGGGCGCAGATACGCAGTATTTT	CASSFRKTGGADTQYF
NA	TRBJ2-1	TRBV13	16	TRBD2	TGTGCCAGCAGCACGCCTAGCGGGGGGGCCTACAATGAGCAGTTCTTC	CASSTPSGGAYNEQFF
NA	TRBJ1-1	TRBV18	14	NA	TGTGCCAGCTCACCACTTGAAGCGAACACTGAAGCTTTCTTT	CASSPLEANTEAFF
once	TRBJ2-1	TRBV2	14	NA	TGTGCCAGCAGTGAACAGGGCTCCTACAATGAGCAGTTCTTC	CASSEQGSYNEQFF
NA	TRBJ2-1	TRBV19	15	TRBD2	TGTGCCAGTAGTATTCCGACTAGCGGGGGCAATGAGCAGTTCTTC	CASSIPTSGGNEQFF